Shown below are 5 T cell receptor beta chains from a single sample sequenced in a study of shared clonotypes between healthy human individuals. The data were produced by immunoSEQ multiplex PCR, yet TCRdb's version contains in-frame clones alone and is incomplete. The table shows about 520,000 clones, with 90% to 97% occurring only once. The source material was naive CD4+ T cells sorted from blood. Subset here: CD45RA+ positively selected. All receptors come from a woman aged 30 to 39 in good health.

In this sample, this clone turned up once. J is TRBJ1-2 and V is TRBV28, with D unclear. Trimming took off 5 bases at V and 4 bases at J, with 8 bases between the two ends. Germline CDR1 is MDHEN and CDR2 is SYDVKM. The CDR3 runs 12 residues. The CDR3 reads CASSEVSYGYTF. CDR3 nucleotides: TGTGCCAGCAGTGAAGTCTCCTATGGCTACACCTTC.

The V and J genes are TRBV25-1 and TRBJ1-1, with a weak D call TRBD1 (6 bases). Germline-derived CDR1 and CDR2 are MGHDK and SYGVNS. Trimming left V 6 bases short and J 7 bases short, with 15 bases between. The length of the CDR3 is 13 residues. The CDR3 DNA follows: TGTGCCAGCAGCCGAACAGGGAGCGTTGAAGCTTTCTTT. Encoded protein: CASSRTGSVEAFF.

The genes are TRBV28 and TRBJ1-5; D is uncertain. The CDR3 length is 14 residues. Germline V gives CDR1 MDHEN, CDR2 SYDVKM. V was shortened by 7 bases and J by 6 bases, with 16 bases between the two germline ends. The CDR3: CASTTPVRGQPQHF. CDR3 DNA sequence: TGTGCCAGCACCACCCCCGTCCGGGGTCAGCCCCAGCATTTT.

The chain has TRBV6-5 and TRBJ2-1; tentative D call: TRBD2 (5 bases). The V and J ends lost 4 bases and 6 bases respectively, with 16 bases between them. CDR3 length equals 15 residues. Germline assignment: CDR1 MNHEY and CDR2 SVGAGI. CDR3 coding DNA: TGTGCCAGCAGTTTAGATAGAGCGGAGAGCAATGAGCAGTTCTTC. Translated: CASSLDRAESNEQFF.

This clone was seen just once. V gene TRBV28 combines with J gene TRBJ2-7, with 7 nucleotides matching TRBD1. V trimming: 5 bases; J trimming: 5 bases; junction bases outside the gene matches: 12. Germline V lookup: CDR1 MDHEN, CDR2 SYDVKM. The CDR3 is made up of 15 amino acids. CDR3 protein: CASSSGQDLVNEQYF. CDR3 nucleotides: TGTGCCAGCAGTAGCGGACAGGATCTTGTGAACGAGCAGTACTTC.